This T cell receptor beta chain was documented in a study of siplizumab effects on memory and regulatory T cells. Whole-study findings and limits: Few alloreactive clones mapped to unstimulated subsets.

In regard to this clone: Its antigen is as yet unknown.

The CDR3 runs 16 residues. The germline CDR1 and CDR2 sequences are SGHDT and YYEEEE. V was trimmed by 3 bases and J by 4 bases, leaving 16 bases between them. Here immunoSEQ multiplex PCR was the method, and the copy in TCRdb shows in-frame clones only, minus some. Here the sample spans about 82,000 clones, about 87% being singletons. The TCR was taken from a human donor in good health. This chain uses TRBV5-6 with TRBJ1-4; a possible D gene is TRBD1 (6 bases). The specimen was Tregs sorted from blood. This chain's CDR3 is CASSSKRGLSNEKLFF. The DNA of the CDR3 is TGTGCCAGCAGCTCGAAGCGGGGGCTGAGTAATGAAAAACTGTTTTTT.